Described below is a single T cell receptor (beta chain) sequence and its context. This entry is derived from a study of T cell changes during pregnancy in multiple sclerosis. Here immunoSEQ multiplex PCR was the method, and the copy in TCRdb shows in-frame clones only, minus some. The sample carries about 59,000 clones, over 90% recorded once. There are 13 residues in the CDR3. Germline V gives CDR1 MNHEY, CDR2 SVGAGI. Trimming pared 4 bases from V and 7 bases from J, leaving 11 bases between. Here the sequenced sample was CD8+ T cells from peripheral blood mononuclear cells, taken in the third trimester of pregnancy. The receptor's source is a female donor with multiple sclerosis, enrolled in a pregnancy study. The chain recombines TRBV6-5 with TRBJ1-5, with D perhaps TRBD1 (5 bases). The CDR3 DNA is TGTGCCAGCAGTTCAGGGAGGGGACAGCCCCAGCATTTT. This encodes CASSSGRGQPQHF.